This TCR beta chain was captured by sequencing in a study of PD-1 blockade in classical Hodgkin lymphoma. Notes on the study in general: Possibly reflecting disease activity or prior therapy, repertoire differences have causes that remain undefined. At baseline, newly diagnosed patients reportedly showed less TCR diversity than healthy donors.

Measured with immunoSEQ multiplex PCR; TCRdb has only the in-frame clones, and not every one. Found here are roughly 70,000 clones, over 90% of them singletons; the top ten hold over 2.5%. Regarding this clone: Its antigen is unidentified.

Time point: newly diagnosed, previously untreated cHL patient sample. The authors compared against newly diagnosed, untreated classical Hodgkin lymphoma PBMCs. V was pared by 9 bases and J by 0 bases, with 13 bases between. The germline V gene has CDR1 SNHLY and CDR2 FYNNEI. There are 14 residues in the CDR3. The chain carries TRBV2 and TRBJ2-3; either TRBD1 or TRBD2 may supply D (5 bases each). This receptor was taken from a human donor with classical Hodgkin lymphoma. Sample: peripheral blood mononuclear cells (PBMCs). The CDR3 coding sequence is TGTGCCAGTAAGTGGGACGGAAGCACAGATACGCAGTATTTT. Translation: CASKWDGSTDTQYF.